This T cell receptor (beta chain) appears in the sequencing data of a study of T cell responses to AZD1222 COVID-19 vaccine. This CDR3 is 15 amino acids long. Germline V gene lookup returns CDR1 MNHNS and CDR2 SASEGT. Trimming took 3 bases from V and 0 from J, leaving 12 bases between them. Method: immunoSEQ multiplex PCR; TCRdb's copy keeps in-frame clones and lacks some. The sample lists 150,000 to 200,000 clones, around 90% occurring once. The material was peripheral blood, obtained on day 0 of AZD1222 vaccination. The J gene is TRBJ2-7, the V gene TRBV6-1; D is perhaps TRBD2 (6 bases). The clonotype originates from an adult in good health. Written as DNA, the CDR3 is TGTGCCAGCAGTGAGGAGGGTTTAGTCTCCTACGAGCAGTACTTC. It is translated as CASSEEGLVSYEQYF.